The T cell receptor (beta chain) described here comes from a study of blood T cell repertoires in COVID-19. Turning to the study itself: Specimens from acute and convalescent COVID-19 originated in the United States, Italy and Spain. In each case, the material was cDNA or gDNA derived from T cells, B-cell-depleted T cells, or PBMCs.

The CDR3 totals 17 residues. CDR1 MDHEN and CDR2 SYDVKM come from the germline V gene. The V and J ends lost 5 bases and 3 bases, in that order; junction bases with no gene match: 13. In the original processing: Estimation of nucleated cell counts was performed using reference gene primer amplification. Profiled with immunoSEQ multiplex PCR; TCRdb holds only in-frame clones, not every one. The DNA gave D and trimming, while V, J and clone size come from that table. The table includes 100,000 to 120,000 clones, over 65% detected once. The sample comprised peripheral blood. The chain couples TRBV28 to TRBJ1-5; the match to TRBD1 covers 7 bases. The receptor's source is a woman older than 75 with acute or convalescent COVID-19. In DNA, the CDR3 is TGTGCCAGCAGTCCCCCGACAGGGATAGGGTCCAATCAGCCCCAGCATTTT. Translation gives CASSPPTGIGSNQPQHF.